These T cell receptor beta chains were read from a single sample in a study of blood T cell repertoires in COVID-19. The repertoire was sequenced with immunoSEQ multiplex PCR; TCRdb's copy has only in-frame clones and lacks some. The profile shows roughly 390,000 clones, roughly 85% of them singletons. The source material was peripheral blood. Receptors originate from a woman aged 18 to 35 with acute or convalescent COVID-19. The CDR3 runs from the conserved cysteine through the conserved F or W. The D gene is left open where the match is weak. Clone sizes are given selectively: once, few, many, or a class where the clone is expanded.

size	D	length	V	J	CDR3	DNA
-	-	15	TRBV28	TRBJ2-7	CASSYNNGLNYEQYF	TGTGCCAGCAGTTACAATAATGGCCTTAACTACGAGCAGTACTTC
few	-	12	TRBV28	TRBJ2-5	CASSSGKETQYF	TGTGCCAGCAGTTCAGGGAAAGAGACCCAGTACTTC
-	-	15	TRBV9	TRBJ1-2	CASSVFPTGSDGYTF	TGTGCCAGCAGCGTTTTCCCAACAGGGTCGGATGGCTACACCTTC
-	-	14	TRBV19	TRBJ1-6	CASSLAGRRAPLHF	TGTGCCAGTAGTCTGGCGGGGAGGCGGGCACCCCTCCACTTT
-	TRBD2	14	TRBV4-1	TRBJ2-1	CASSQSGSVDEQFF	TGCGCCAGCAGCCAAAGCGGGAGCGTCGATGAGCAGTTCTTC
-	TRBD1	14	TRBV20-1	TRBJ1-1	CSASLAGGLAEAFF	TGCAGTGCTAGTTTGGCAGGGGGCTTGGCTGAAGCTTTCTTT
once	TRBD2	16	TRBV6-1	TRBJ2-3	CASSVGTSGGIDTQYF	TGTGCCAGCAGTGTGGGTACTAGCGGGGGTATAGATACGCAGTATTTT
-	-	16	TRBV6-5	TRBJ2-6	CASSYGTVSGANVLTF	TGTGCCAGCAGTTACGGTACAGTCTCTGGGGCCAACGTCCTGACTTTC
-	TRBD2	18	TRBV13	TRBJ2-6	CASSLRSSGSAGANVLTF	TGTGCCAGCAGCTTAAGATCTAGCGGGAGTGCTGGGGCCAACGTCCTGACTTTC
-	TRBD1	13	TRBV2	TRBJ1-2	CAIAGTGIDGYTF	TGTGCCATCGCCGGGACAGGGATCGATGGCTACACCTTC
-	-	12	TRBV6-6	TRBJ1-4	CASSYSEGRLFF	TGTGCCAGCAGTTACTCGGAGGGGAGACTGTTTTTT
-	-	13	TRBV2	TRBJ1-1	CATEEGKNTEAFF	TGTGCCACCGAGGAGGGGAAGAACACTGAAGCTTTCTTT
-	-	14	TRBV9	TRBJ1-1	CASSPGGGAAEAFF	TGTGCCAGCAGCCCTGGTGGGGGCGCTGCTGAAGCTTTCTTT
-	-	16	TRBV5-4	TRBJ2-2	CASSPFQGGNTGELFF	TGTGCCAGCAGCCCGTTCCAGGGGGGGAACACCGGGGAGCTGTTTTTT
once	TRBD1	14	TRBV6-2/TRBV6-3	TRBJ1-5	CASSSGQGNQPQHF	TGTGCCAGCAGTTCGGGACAGGGAAATCAGCCCCAGCATTTT
-	-	13	TRBV14	TRBJ1-6	CASSQEFRSPLHF	TGTGCCAGCAGCCAAGAGTTCCGGTCACCCCTCCACTTT
-	TRBD1	18	TRBV24-1	TRBJ1-2	CATSDPSWGAGGYYGYTF	TGTGCCACCAGTGACCCCTCATGGGGGGCAGGGGGATACTATGGCTACACCTTC
once	TRBD1	15	TRBV4-1	TRBJ1-1	CASSRTKQGRSEAFF	TGCGCCAGCAGCCGGACGAAACAGGGGAGAAGCGAAGCTTTCTTT
-	TRBD1	15	TRBV5-4	TRBJ2-7	CASSPGQRVTYEQYF	TGTGCCAGCAGCCCGGGACAGCGAGTTACCTACGAGCAGTACTTC
few	-	18	TRBV27	TRBJ1-1	CASSKKQGGGRLFTEAFF	TGTGCCAGCAGCAAAAAACAGGGAGGGGGTAGGTTATTCACTGAAGCTTTCTTT
-	TRBD1	14	TRBV9	TRBJ2-7	CASSPGDRAYEQYF	TGTGCCAGCAGCCCCGGGGACAGAGCCTACGAGCAGTACTTC
-	-	13	TRBV6-6	TRBJ1-1	CASSFRGPAEAFF	TGTGCCAGCAGCTTCAGGGGCCCGGCTGAAGCTTTCTTT
-	TRBD1	15	TRBV28	TRBJ2-3	CASKRGQSVSDTQYF	TGTGCCAGCAAAAGGGGGCAGTCTGTTTCAGATACGCAGTATTTT
-	TRBD1	15	TRBV10-3	TRBJ1-2	CAISGTEPVNYGYTF	TGTGCCATCAGCGGGACAGAACCGGTTAACTATGGCTACACCTTC
-	-	13	TRBV12-3/TRBV12-4	TRBJ1-2	CASNLDSIYGYTF	TGTGCCAGCAATCTCGACAGCATCTATGGCTACACCTTC
once	-	13	TRBV5-1	TRBJ1-2	CASSLYGNYGYTF	TGCGCCAGCAGCTTGTACGGGAACTATGGCTACACCTTC
-	-	13	TRBV4-2	TRBJ1-3	CASSHEEGNTIYF	TGTGCCAGCAGCCACGAGGAGGGAAACACCATATATTTT
-	TRBD1	13	TRBV6-2/TRBV6-3	TRBJ2-7	CASSSQGAGEQYF	TGTGCCAGCAGTTCACAGGGGGCTGGCGAGCAGTACTTC
-	TRBD1	16	TRBV28	TRBJ1-5	CASSQKTGTGKQPQHF	TGTGCCAGCAGTCAAAAGACGGGGACAGGGAAACAGCCCCAGCATTTT
-	-	11	TRBV10-3	TRBJ2-1	CAISEASEQFF	TGTGCCATCAGTGAGGCAAGCGAGCAGTTCTTC
-	TRBD2	14	TRBV6-4	TRBJ2-7	CASRAPGGSYEQYF	TGTGCCAGCAGGGCGCCGGGGGGCTCCTACGAGCAGTACTTC
many	TRBD1	14	TRBV20-1	TRBJ1-2	CSASIGGVDYGYTF	TGCAGTGCTAGTATAGGGGGCGTCGACTATGGCTACACCTTC
-	TRBD1	17	TRBV19	TRBJ2-3	CASSILMTGVSTDTQYF	TGTGCCAGTAGTATCCTGATGACAGGGGTGAGCACAGATACGCAGTATTTT
-	-	11	TRBV12-3/TRBV12-4	TRBJ2-3	CASSLQDTQYF	TGTGCCAGCAGTTTACAGGATACGCAGTATTTT
once	-	13	TRBV2	TRBJ2-5	CASSDLEGTTQYF	TGTGCCAGCAGTGACTTAGAGGGCACGACCCAGTACTTC
-	-	17	TRBV10-3	TRBJ1-3	CAISELIEWGDGNTIYF	TGTGCCATCAGTGAGCTCATTGAATGGGGCGATGGAAACACCATATATTTT
-	-	19	TRBV5-5	TRBJ1-1	CASSLEGQGISAQNTEAFF	TGTGCCAGCAGCTTGGAAGGGCAGGGAATTTCTGCCCAGAACACTGAAGCTTTCTTT
-	-	14	TRBV6-5	TRBJ2-1	CASYGQMDHNEQFF	TGTGCCAGCTACGGACAAATGGACCACAATGAGCAGTTCTTC
-	-	14	TRBV7-9	TRBJ1-2	CASSPTTGYYGYTF	TGTGCCAGCAGCCCCACGACAGGCTACTATGGCTACACCTTC
-	-	13	TRBV27	TRBJ1-5	CASSLGGRQPQHF	TGTGCCAGCAGTTTGGGGGGGCGCCAGCCCCAGCATTTT
-	TRBD2	15	TRBV7-3	TRBJ2-2	CASSLGLAGAGELFF	TGTGCCAGCAGCCTCGGACTAGCGGGAGCCGGGGAGCTGTTTTTT
-	-	15	TRBV15	TRBJ1-1	CATSGTGTLSAEAFF	TGTGCCACCAGCGGTACCGGGACTTTATCGGCTGAAGCTTTCTTT
-	-	18	TRBV19	TRBJ2-4	CASSIGRGQVMSKNIQYF	TGTGCCAGTAGTATAGGACGGGGTCAGGTAATGTCCAAAAACATTCAGTACTTC
-	-	15	TRBV28	TRBJ1-4	CASSPHRSTNEKLFF	TGTGCCAGCAGTCCTCACAGGTCAACTAATGAAAAACTGTTTTTT
-	TRBD2	14	TRBV19	TRBJ2-7	CASAREGLSYEQYF	TGTGCCAGTGCCCGGGAGGGCCTCTCCTACGAGCAGTACTTC
-	-	14	TRBV27	TRBJ2-5	CASSFSGVGETQYF	TGTGCCAGCAGTTTCTCCGGGGTCGGGGAGACCCAGTACTTC
few	-	15	TRBV25-1	TRBJ1-1	CASSESRGDGTEAFF	TGTGCCAGCAGTGAATCCAGGGGAGATGGGACTGAAGCTTTCTTT
-	-	11	TRBV27	TRBJ1-3	CASRFLDTIYF	TGTGCCAGCCGGTTTCTTGACACCATATATTTT